The 2 T cell receptor beta chains below all came from one sample that was sequenced in a study of blood T cell repertoires in COVID-19. Some clones are missing from TCRdb's copy, which holds only in-frame ones; the method was immunoSEQ multiplex PCR. The table shows around 200,000 clones, with about 88% occurring only once. The source material was peripheral blood. The origin of the receptors is a man aged 18 to 35 with active or convalescent COVID-19.

The V gene is TRBV10-3, the J gene TRBJ2-2; 9 bases align to TRBD1. The length of the CDR3 is 14 residues. CDR1 and CDR2 from the germline V gene are ENHRY and SYGVKD. V trimming: 3 bases; J trimming: 5 bases; junction bases outside the gene matches: 1. The CDR3 DNA follows: TGTGCCATCAGTGAAGGGACAGGGACCGGGGAGCTGTTTTTT. Residues: CAISEGTGTGELFF.

The J gene is TRBJ1-2, the V gene TRBV10-3; 12 bases are shared with TRBD1. The germline gives CDR1 ENHRY, CDR2 SYGVKD. The J segment lost 8 bases and the V segment lost 3 bases, leaving 7 bases of the junction unmatched. This CDR3 is built from 15 residues. CDR3 sequence: CAISDMGTGGEGYTF. As DNA, the CDR3 is TGTGCCATCAGTGATATGGGGACAGGGGGCGAGGGCTACACCTTC.